This T cell receptor (beta chain) was recorded in a study of blood T cells in healthy people across ages. A second roughly 7 to 12 cycle PCR used barcoded and J-beta primers. MiXCR, applied by TCRdb to the 5' RACE reads, yields one record per CDR3 protein. The sample gives 650,000 to 800,000 distinct CDR3 sequences, around 43% of which show up once; around 21% is in the top ten. The CDR3 is 15 amino acids. Germline values: CDR1 SGHRS, CDR2 YFSETQ. A remark on this clonotype: A single base separates this from a much larger clone, so it may be a read error.

This receptor was identified in a man aged 55 to 69 in good health. Sequencing was done on a sample of blood. The V and J genes are TRBV5-1 and TRBJ2-2, with 9 bases fitting TRBD1. DNA of the CDR3: TGCGCCAGCAGACCAGGACAGGGGCGCACCAGGGAGCTGTTTTTT. Translated: CASRPGQGRTRELFF.